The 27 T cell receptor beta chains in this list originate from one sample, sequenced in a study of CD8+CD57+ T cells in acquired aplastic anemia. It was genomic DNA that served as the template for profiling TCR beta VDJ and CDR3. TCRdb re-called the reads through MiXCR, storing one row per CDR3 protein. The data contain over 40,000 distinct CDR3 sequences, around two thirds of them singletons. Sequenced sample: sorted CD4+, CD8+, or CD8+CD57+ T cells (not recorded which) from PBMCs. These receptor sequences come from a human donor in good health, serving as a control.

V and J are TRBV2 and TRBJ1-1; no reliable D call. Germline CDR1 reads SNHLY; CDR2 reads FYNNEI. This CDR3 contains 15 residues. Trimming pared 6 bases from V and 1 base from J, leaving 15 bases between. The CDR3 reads CASRQAPSSNTEAFF. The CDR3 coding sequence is TGTGCCAGCAGGCAGGCCCCGTCATCGAACACTGAAGCTTTCTTT.

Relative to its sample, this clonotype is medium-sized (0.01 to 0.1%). CDR3 sequence reads: CASSLTPYNEQFF. Written as DNA, the CDR3 is TGTGCCAGTAGTTTGACCCCTTACAATGAGCAGTTCTTC. The chain employs TRBV19 and TRBJ2-1; D gene uncertain. CDR1 is LNHDA and CDR2 is SQIVND in the germline V gene (reference sequence). The CDR3 extends over 13 amino acids. V gave up 5 bases and J gave up 4 bases, with 9 bases separating them.

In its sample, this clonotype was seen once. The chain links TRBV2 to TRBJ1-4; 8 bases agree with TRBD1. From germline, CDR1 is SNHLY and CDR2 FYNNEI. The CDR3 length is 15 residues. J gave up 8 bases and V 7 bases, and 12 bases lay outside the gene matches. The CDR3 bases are TGTGCCAGCACCTATAACCGGGACAGGTACGAAAAACTGTTTTTT. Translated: CASTYNRDRYEKLFF. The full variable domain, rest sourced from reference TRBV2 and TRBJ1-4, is EPEVTQTPSHQVTQMGQEVILRCVPISNHLYFYWYRQILGQKVEFLVSFYNNEISEKSEIFDDQFSVERPDGSNFTLKIRSTKLEDSAMYFCASTYNRDRYEKLFFGSGTQLSVL.

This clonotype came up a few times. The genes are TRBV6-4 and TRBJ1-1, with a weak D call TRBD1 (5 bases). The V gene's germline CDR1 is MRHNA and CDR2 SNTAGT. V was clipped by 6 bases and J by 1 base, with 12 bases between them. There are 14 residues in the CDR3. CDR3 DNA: TGTGCCAGCAGCCAATCGACAGAGAACACTGAAGCTTTCTTT. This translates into CASSQSTENTEAFF.

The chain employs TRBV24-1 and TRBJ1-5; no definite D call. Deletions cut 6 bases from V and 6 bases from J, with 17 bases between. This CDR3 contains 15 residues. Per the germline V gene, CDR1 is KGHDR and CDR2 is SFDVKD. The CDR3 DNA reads TGTGCCACCAGTCCCCCGTGGAGGGCTTGTCAGCCCCAGCATTTT. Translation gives CATSPPWRACQPQHF.

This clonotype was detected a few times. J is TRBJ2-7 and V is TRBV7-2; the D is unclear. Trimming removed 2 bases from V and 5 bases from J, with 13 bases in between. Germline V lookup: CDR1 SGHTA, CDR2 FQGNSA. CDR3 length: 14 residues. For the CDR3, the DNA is TGTGCCAGCAGCTTACGGAAAGGGAATCACGAGCAGTACTTC. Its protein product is CASSLRKGNHEQYF.

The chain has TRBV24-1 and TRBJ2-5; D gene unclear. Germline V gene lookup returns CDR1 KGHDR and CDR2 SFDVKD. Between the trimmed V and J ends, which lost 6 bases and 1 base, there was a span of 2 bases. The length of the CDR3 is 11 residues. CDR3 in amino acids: CATSPQETQYF. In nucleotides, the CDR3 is TGTGCCACCAGTCCCCAAGAGACCCAGTACTTC.

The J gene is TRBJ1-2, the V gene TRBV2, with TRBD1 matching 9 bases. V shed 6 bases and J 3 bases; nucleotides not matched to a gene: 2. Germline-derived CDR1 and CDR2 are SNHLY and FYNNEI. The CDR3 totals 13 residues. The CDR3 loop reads CASSGDRDYGYTF. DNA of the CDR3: TGTGCCAGCAGCGGGGACAGGGACTATGGCTACACCTTC.

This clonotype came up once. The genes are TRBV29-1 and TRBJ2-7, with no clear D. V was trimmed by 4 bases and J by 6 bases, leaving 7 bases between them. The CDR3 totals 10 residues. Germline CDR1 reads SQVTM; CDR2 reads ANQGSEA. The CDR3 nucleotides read TGCAGCGTTGTACCGGGCGAGCAGTACTTC. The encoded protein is CSVVPGEQYF.

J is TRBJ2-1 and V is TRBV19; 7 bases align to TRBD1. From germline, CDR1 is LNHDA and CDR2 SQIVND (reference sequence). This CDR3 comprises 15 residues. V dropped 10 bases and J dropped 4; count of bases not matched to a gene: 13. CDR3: CANSIQGKGYNEQFF. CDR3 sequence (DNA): TGTGCCAATAGCATACAGGGGAAGGGGTACAATGAGCAGTTCTTC.

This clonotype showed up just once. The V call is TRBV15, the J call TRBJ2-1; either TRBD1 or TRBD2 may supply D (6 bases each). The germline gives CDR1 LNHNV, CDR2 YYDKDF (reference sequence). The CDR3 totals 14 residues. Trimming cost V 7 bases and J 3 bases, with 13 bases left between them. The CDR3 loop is CATTRGRDYNEQFF. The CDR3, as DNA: TGTGCCACCACCCGGGGGCGCGACTACAATGAGCAGTTCTTC. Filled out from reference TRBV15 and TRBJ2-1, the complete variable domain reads DAMVIQNPRYQVTQFGKPVTLSCSQTLNHNVMYWYQQKSSQAPKLLFHYYDKDFNNEADTPDNFQSRRPNTSFCFLDIRSPGLGDTAMYLCATTRGRDYNEQFFGPGTRLTVL.

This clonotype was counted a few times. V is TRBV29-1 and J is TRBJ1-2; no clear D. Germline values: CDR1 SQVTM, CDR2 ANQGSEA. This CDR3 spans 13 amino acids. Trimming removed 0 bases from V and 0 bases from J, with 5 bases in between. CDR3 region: CSVEEGSNYGYTF. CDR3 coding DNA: TGCAGCGTTGAAGAGGGCTCTAACTATGGCTACACCTTC.

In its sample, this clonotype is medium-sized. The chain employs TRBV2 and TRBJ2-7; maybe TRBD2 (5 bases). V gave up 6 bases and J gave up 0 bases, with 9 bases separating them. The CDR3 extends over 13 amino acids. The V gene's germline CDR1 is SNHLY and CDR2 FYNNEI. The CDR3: CASRPGSSYEQYF. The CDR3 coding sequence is TGTGCCAGCAGGCCGGGATCCTCCTACGAGCAGTACTTC.

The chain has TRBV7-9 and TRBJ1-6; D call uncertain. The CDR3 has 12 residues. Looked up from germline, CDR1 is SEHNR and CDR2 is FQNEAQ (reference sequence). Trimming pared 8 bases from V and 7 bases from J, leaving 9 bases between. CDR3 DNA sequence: TGTGCCAGCGGGTTGCCCAATTCACCCCTCCACTTT. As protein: CASGLPNSPLHF.

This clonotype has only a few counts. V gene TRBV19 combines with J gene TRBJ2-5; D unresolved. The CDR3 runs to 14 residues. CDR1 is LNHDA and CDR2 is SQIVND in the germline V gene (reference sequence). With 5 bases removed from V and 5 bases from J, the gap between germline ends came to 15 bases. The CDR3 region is CASSVVGLEETQYF. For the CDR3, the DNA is TGTGCCAGTAGTGTTGTCGGGCTTGAGGAGACCCAGTACTTC.

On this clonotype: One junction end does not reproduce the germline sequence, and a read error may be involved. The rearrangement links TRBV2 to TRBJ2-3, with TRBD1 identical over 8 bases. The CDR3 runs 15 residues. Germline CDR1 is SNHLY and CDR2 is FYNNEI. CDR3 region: CATSDQDRVGDTQYF. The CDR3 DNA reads TGTGCCACCAGTGACCAGGACAGGGTAGGCGATACGCAGTATTTT.

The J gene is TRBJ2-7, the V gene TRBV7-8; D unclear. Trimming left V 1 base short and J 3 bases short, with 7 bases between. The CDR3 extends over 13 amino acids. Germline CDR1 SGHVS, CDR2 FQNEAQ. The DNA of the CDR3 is TGTGCCAGCAGCTTAGAGATCGGCTACGAGCAGTACTTC. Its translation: CASSLEIGYEQYF.

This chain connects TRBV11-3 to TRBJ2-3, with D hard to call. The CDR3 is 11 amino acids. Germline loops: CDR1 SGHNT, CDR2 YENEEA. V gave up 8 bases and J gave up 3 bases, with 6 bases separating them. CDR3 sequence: CASSKTDTQYF. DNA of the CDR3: TGTGCCAGCTCAAAGACAGATACGCAGTATTTT. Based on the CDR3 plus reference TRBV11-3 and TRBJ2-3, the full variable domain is EAGVVQSPRYKIIEKKQPVAFWCNPISGHNTLYWYLQNLGQGPELLIRYENEEAVDDSQLPKDRFSAERLKGVDSTLKIQPAELGDSAVYLCASSKTDTQYFGPGTRLTVL.

CDR3 amino acids: CAISENGRQETQYF. The CDR3 coding sequence is TGTGCCATCAGTGAGAACGGTCGACAAGAGACCCAGTACTTC. The V and J genes are TRBV10-3 and TRBJ2-5; unclear D gene. Trimming removed 2 bases from V and 2 bases from J, with 9 bases in between. This CDR3 comprises 14 residues. Germline CDR1 reads ENHRY; CDR2 reads SYGVKD.

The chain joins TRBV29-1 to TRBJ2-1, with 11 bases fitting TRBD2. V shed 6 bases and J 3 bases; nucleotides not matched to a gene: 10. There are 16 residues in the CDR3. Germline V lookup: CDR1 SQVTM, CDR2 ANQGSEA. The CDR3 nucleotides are TGCAGCGTCGATAAACTAGCGGGGGTTGTCTACAATGAGCAGTTCTTC. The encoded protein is CSVDKLAGVVYNEQFF.

Here the CDR3 reads CASSLPFGNYGYTF. In DNA, the CDR3 is TGTGCCAGCAGCTTGCCTTTCGGCAACTATGGCTACACCTTC. The chain is built from TRBV7-9 and TRBJ1-2; D gene unclear. Germline loops: CDR1 SEHNR, CDR2 FQNEAQ (reference sequence). The CDR3 contains 14 residues. V was cut by 3 bases and J by 2 bases, with 10 bases left in between.

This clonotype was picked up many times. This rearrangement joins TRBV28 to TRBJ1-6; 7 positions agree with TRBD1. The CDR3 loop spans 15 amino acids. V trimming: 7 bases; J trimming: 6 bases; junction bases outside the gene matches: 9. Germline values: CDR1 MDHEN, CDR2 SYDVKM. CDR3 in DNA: TGTGCCAGCAAAAGCGGAGGGGGCCCTAATTCACCCCTCCACTTT. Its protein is CASKSGGGPNSPLHF.

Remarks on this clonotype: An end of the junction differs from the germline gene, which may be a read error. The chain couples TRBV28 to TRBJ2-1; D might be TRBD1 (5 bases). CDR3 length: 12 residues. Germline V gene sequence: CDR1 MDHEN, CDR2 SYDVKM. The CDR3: CASSPGYNKQFF. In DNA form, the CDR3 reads TGTGCCAGCAGTCCAGGGTACAATAAGCAGTTCTTC.

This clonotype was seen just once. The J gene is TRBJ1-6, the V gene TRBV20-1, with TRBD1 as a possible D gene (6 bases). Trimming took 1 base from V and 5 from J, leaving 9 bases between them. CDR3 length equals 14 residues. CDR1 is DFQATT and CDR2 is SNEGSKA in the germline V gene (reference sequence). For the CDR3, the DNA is TGCAGTGCTAGAGTTGCAGGGGATAATTCACCCCTCCACTTT. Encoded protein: CSARVAGDNSPLHF.

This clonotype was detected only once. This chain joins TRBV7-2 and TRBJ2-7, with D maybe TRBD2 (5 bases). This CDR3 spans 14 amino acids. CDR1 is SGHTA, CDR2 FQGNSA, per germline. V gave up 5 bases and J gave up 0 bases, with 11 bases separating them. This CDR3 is CASSPRGSSYEQYF. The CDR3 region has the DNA TGTGCCAGCAGCCCCCGCGGGTCCTCCTACGAGCAGTACTTC.

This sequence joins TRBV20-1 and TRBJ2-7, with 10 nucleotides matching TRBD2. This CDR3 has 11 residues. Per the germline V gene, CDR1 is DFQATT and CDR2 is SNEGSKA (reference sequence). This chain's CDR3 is CRLAGEGEQYF. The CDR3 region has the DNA TGCAGGCTAGCGGGAGAGGGTGAGCAGTACTTC.

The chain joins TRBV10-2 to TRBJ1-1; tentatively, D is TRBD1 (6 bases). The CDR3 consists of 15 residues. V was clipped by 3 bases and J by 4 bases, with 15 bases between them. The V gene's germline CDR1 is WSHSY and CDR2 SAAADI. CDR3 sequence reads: CASSDPQGLSTEAFF. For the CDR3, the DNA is TGCGCCAGCAGTGACCCCCAGGGGCTGAGCACTGAAGCTTTCTTT.